This T cell receptor delta chain came from a study of gamma-delta T cells after stem cell transplantation. V was pared by 2 bases and J by 2 bases, with 12 bases of the junction left unmatched. The CDR3 length is 17 residues. CDR1 and CDR2 (germline): GEAIGNYY, EKD. TCRdb called clones from the RT-PCR reads again using CATT. The sample has about 2,000 delta-chain clones, 24% seen once. This clone is medium-sized (0.01 to 0.1%) in the sample. V gene TRDV2 combines with J gene TRDJ1; 8 bases map to TRDD3. Sequencing was performed on gamma-delta T cells. The origin of this receptor is a human donor. It is not recorded whose cells these are; they may come from a transplant donor. DNA for the CDR3: TGTGCCTGTGACAAACTTCCTGGGGGAAGTACGACCGATAAACTCATCTTT. This gives the protein CACDKLPGGSTTDKLIF.